Below are 22 T cell receptor beta chains sequenced from a single sample in a study of shared clonotypes between healthy human individuals. Here immunoSEQ multiplex PCR was the method, and the copy in TCRdb shows in-frame clones only, minus some. The sample includes hundreds of thousands of clones, approximately 96% of them seen just once. Naive CD8 isolation took CD45RO-negative cells positively selected for CCR7 and excluded terminally differentiated effector memory CD45RA+ cells. The sequencing input was naive CD8+ T cells sorted from blood. Receptors originate from a woman aged 25 to 39 in good health.

The chain couples TRBV7-6 to TRBJ2-7, with D possibly being TRBD1 (6 bases). V lost 5 bases and J lost 1, with 15 bases in between. In germline, CDR1 is SGHVS, CDR2 FNYEAQ. This CDR3 has 15 amino acids. The CDR3, as DNA: TGTGCCAGCAGCCCGAGCAGGGGTAGGTCCTACGAGCAGTACTTC. This translates into CASSPSRGRSYEQYF.

V and J are TRBV7-7 and TRBJ2-7; no clear D gene. Germline CDR1 is SSHAT and CDR2 is FNYEAQ (reference sequence). The CDR3 contains 15 residues. Trimming took 5 bases from V and 3 from J, leaving 17 bases between them. This CDR3 is CASSESWVGFYEQYF. The CDR3 nucleotides read TGTGCCAGCAGCGAGTCTTGGGTTGGGTTCTACGAGCAGTACTTC.

V is TRBV7-6 and J is TRBJ2-1; D remains unclear. Looked up from germline, CDR1 is SGHVS and CDR2 is FNYEAQ. V shed 1 base and J shed 6 bases, with 16 bases lying between them. The CDR3 runs to 16 residues. The CDR3 DNA is TGTGCCAGCAGCTTAGAGTCCCCCGTCCTTCCCAATGAGCAGTTCTTC. Translated: CASSLESPVLPNEQFF.

The chain carries TRBV5-1 and TRBJ2-3, with TRBD2 identical over 7 bases. V lost 0 bases to trimming and J lost 5 bases; unmatched junction nucleotides: 12. The CDR3 is made up of 17 amino acids. Per the germline V gene, CDR1 is SGHRS and CDR2 is YFSETQ. The chain's CDR3 is CASSLVWAGEGIDTQYF. DNA for the CDR3: TGCGCCAGCAGCTTGGTTTGGGCCGGGGAGGGTATAGATACGCAGTATTTT.

The chain recombines TRBV5-6 with TRBJ2-1; TRBD1 matches at 7 bases. The ends lost 1 base at V and 8 bases at J; junction bases unmatched: 9. This CDR3 contains 15 residues. Germline V gene data show CDR1 as SGHDT and CDR2 as YYEEEE. CDR3 sequence (DNA): TGTGCCAGCAGCTTGTGGCGACAGGGCTTCGATGAGCAGTTCTTC. It is translated as CASSLWRQGFDEQFF.

The rearrangement joins TRBV7-6 to TRBJ2-7; D may match TRBD1 or TRBD2 (5 bases each). Trimming stripped 5 bases from V and 2 bases from J, with 28 bases between. Germline-derived CDR1 and CDR2 are SGHVS and FNYEAQ. The CDR3 has 19 amino acids. The CDR3 loop reads CASSLAGTLQGPGTYEQYF. The CDR3 DNA follows: TGTGCCAGCAGCCTGGCCGGGACCCTTCAGGGTCCGGGCACCTACGAGCAGTACTTC.

In this sample, this clone turned up a few times. V usage is TRBV15 and J usage is TRBJ1-1; 9 nucleotides line up with TRBD1. Unmatched junction bases numbered 2, after V lost 8 bases and J lost 4 bases. CDR1 is LNHNV and CDR2 is YYDKDF in the germline V gene (reference sequence). The CDR3 length is 12 residues. The CDR3 loop is CATGTGFTEAFF. CDR3 sequence (DNA): TGTGCCACCGGGACAGGGTTCACTGAAGCTTTCTTT.

V gene TRBV7-2 combines with J gene TRBJ1-5, with unresolved D. This CDR3 comprises 15 residues. V lost 5 bases to trimming and J lost 0 bases, with 11 bases between them. Germline-derived CDR1 and CDR2 are SGHTA and FQGNSA. The CDR3 loop is CASSRVPLSNQPQHF. CDR3 DNA sequence: TGTGCCAGCAGCCGGGTCCCCCTTAGCAATCAGCCCCAGCATTTT.

This chain joins TRBV18 and TRBJ2-3; 8 nucleotides line up with TRBD2. The CDR3 has 17 amino acids. Looked up from germline, CDR1 is KGHSH and CDR2 is LQKENI. V lost 2 bases to trimming and J lost 6 bases; unmatched junction nucleotides: 13. CDR3: CASSPDPRGLVVDTQYF. Written as DNA, the CDR3 is TGTGCCAGCTCACCAGACCCCAGGGGACTAGTGGTGGATACGCAGTATTTT.

This chain joins TRBV13 and TRBJ1-1, with D hard to call. The length of the CDR3 is 17 residues. V gave up 4 bases and J gave up 0 bases, with 18 bases separating them. Germline CDR1 PRHDT, CDR2 FYEKMQ (reference sequence). CDR3 in amino acids: CASSSSTGWFMNTEAFF. In nucleotides, the CDR3 is TGTGCCAGCAGCTCCTCAACGGGGTGGTTTATGAACACTGAAGCTTTCTTT.

This clone was seen a few times. The chain carries TRBV7-8 and TRBJ2-7; a weak D match, TRBD2 (5 bases). Germline-derived CDR1 and CDR2 are SGHVS and FQNEAQ. The CDR3 has 13 residues. With 4 bases removed from V and 0 bases from J, the gap between germline ends came to 7 bases. The CDR3 here is CASSYGVSYEQYF. The CDR3 DNA is TGTGCCAGCAGCTACGGGGTCTCCTACGAGCAGTACTTC.

The chain recombines TRBV27 with TRBJ2-2; maybe TRBD2 (6 bases). Trimming pared 7 bases from V and 2 bases from J, leaving 11 bases between. CDR1 and CDR2 (germline): MNHEY, SMNVEV (reference sequence). This CDR3 has 14 residues. CDR3 sequence (DNA): TGTGCCAGCACGGGACTCCCCAACACCGGGGAGCTGTTTTTT. Protein product: CASTGLPNTGELFF.

The chain employs TRBV7-8 and TRBJ2-7; D might be TRBD2 (5 bases). Trimming pared 8 bases from V and 0 bases from J, leaving 11 bases between. The germline V gene has CDR1 SGHVS and CDR2 FQNEAQ. This CDR3 has 13 amino acids. CDR3 sequence reads: CASGPDFSYEQYF. CDR3 nucleotide sequence: TGTGCCAGCGGACCGGACTTCTCCTACGAGCAGTACTTC.

The chain joins TRBV7-2 to TRBJ2-1; 7 nucleotides match TRBD2. The germline gives CDR1 SGHTA, CDR2 FQGNSA. The junction had 9 bases not matched to a gene; V was cut back by 5 bases and J by 5 bases. CDR3 length: 15 amino acids. The chain's CDR3 is CASSPLAGEDNEQFF. CDR3 sequence (DNA): TGTGCCAGCAGCCCACTCGCGGGAGAGGACAATGAGCAGTTCTTC.

This rearrangement joins TRBV5-1 to TRBJ2-7; D not certain. The germline V gene encodes CDR1 SGHRS and CDR2 YFSETQ. The CDR3 has 13 amino acids. V was pared by 4 bases and J by 3 bases, with 11 bases between. This CDR3 reads CASSTDLFYEQYF. CDR3 sequence (DNA): TGCGCCAGCAGCACAGACCTTTTCTACGAGCAGTACTTC.

The genes are TRBV11-3 and TRBJ2-1, with 8 bases that match TRBD1. This CDR3 region has 16 residues. Germline CDR1 and CDR2: SGHNT and YENEEA. With 4 bases clipped from V and 2 bases from J, the junction kept 7 bases outside the gene matches. CDR3 nucleotides: TGTGCCAGCAGCTCCTCTTGGACAGGGACCTACAATGAGCAGTTCTTC. Translated: CASSSSWTGTYNEQFF.

The gene calls are TRBV5-1 and TRBJ2-7, with a weak D call TRBD1 (6 bases). The CDR3 length is 18 residues. V was pared by 1 base and J by 6 bases, with 26 bases between. CDR1 is SGHRS, CDR2 YFSETQ, per germline. CDR3 in amino acids: CASSLYSGGALDAAEQYF. The CDR3 bases are TGCGCCAGCAGCTTGTATTCTGGGGGCGCCCTCGACGCGGCCGAGCAGTACTTC.

This chain connects TRBV6-6 to TRBJ1-1, with D possibly being TRBD1 (5 bases). V lost 6 bases and J lost 5, with 13 bases in between. CDR3 size: 13 residues. Per germline, CDR1 MNHNY and CDR2 SVGAGI (reference sequence). The CDR3 here is CASRRSGGTEAFF. The CDR3 nucleotides read TGTGCCAGCAGAAGATCGGGGGGTACTGAAGCTTTCTTT.

This chain connects TRBV5-6 to TRBJ2-6, with D perhaps TRBD1 (5 bases). The CDR3 is 17 amino acids. In germline, CDR1 is SGHDT, CDR2 YYEEEE. The V gene lost 7 bases and the J gene lost 2 bases, with 19 bases spanning the gap. CDR3 DNA sequence: TGTGCCAGCTTTAGGGGAACCCGAAGGGCTGGGGCCAACGTCCTGACTTTC. Translation: CASFRGTRRAGANVLTF.

The chain uses TRBV2 and TRBJ2-7; D remains unclear. The CDR3 has 13 amino acids. Germline V gene data show CDR1 as SNHLY and CDR2 as FYNNEI. V gave up 4 bases and J gave up 1 base, with 8 bases separating them. This chain's CDR3 is CASSVPGSYEQYF. Written as DNA, the CDR3 is TGTGCCAGCAGTGTCCCGGGTTCCTACGAGCAGTACTTC. The full variable domain, in which reference TRBV2 and TRBJ2-7 provide the parts outside the CDR3, is EPEVTQTPSHQVTQMGQEVILRCVPISNHLYFYWYRQILGQKVEFLVSFYNNEISEKSEIFDDQFSVERPDGSNFTLKIRSTKLEDSAMYFCASSVPGSYEQYFGPGTRLTVT.

The J gene is TRBJ1-1, the V gene TRBV11-2; possibly TRBD1 for D (5 bases). Trimming removed 5 bases at V and 7 bases at J, with 20 bases between. Germline lookup yields CDR1 SGHAT and CDR2 FQNNGV. This CDR3 has 15 amino acids. The CDR3 spells CASSPPEGREIEAFF. The CDR3 region has the DNA TGTGCCAGCAGCCCCCCGGAGGGGAGAGAGATTGAAGCTTTCTTT.

This clone has just one count. The J gene is TRBJ2-2, the V gene TRBV28; D gene uncertain. V was shortened by 4 bases and J by 7 bases, with 28 bases between the two germline ends. Germline V gene data show CDR1 as MDHEN and CDR2 as SYDVKM. The CDR3 extends over 19 amino acids. The CDR3 reads CASSSFSDPGREMVGELFF. The CDR3 DNA reads TGTGCCAGCAGTTCGTTCTCTGACCCAGGACGCGAAATGGTCGGGGAGCTGTTTTTT.